This T cell receptor beta chain originates from a study of cytomegalovirus exposure and HLA in healthy donors. Study findings and constraints: In a later analysis, DRB1 alleles had the most associated TCRs; HLA-C alleles the fewest. Among TCR beta chains, those listed as cytomegalovirus-associated numbered 164. In a later analysis, V- and J-gene trimming of beta chains associated with a DCLRE1C missense variant, replicated independently.

The PCR used 60 Vbeta and 13 Jbeta primers. Repertoires were generated with immunoSEQ multiplex PCR, while TCRdb's copy carries only in-frame clones and drops some. The data contain about 200,000 clones, roughly 13% of them seen just once; the ten biggest clones take up 7.5% to 10%. This CDR3 spans 12 amino acids. Germline V gives CDR1 GTSNPN, CDR2 SVGIG (reference sequence). To note about this clone: Its antigen is currently unknown. One end of the junction varies from germline; a read error may be responsible.

All the people who gave samples were healthy bone marrow donors. The clonotype comes from a man in his forties or fifties in good health and CMV-seropositive. The sequencing sample was made of PBMCs. The chain joins TRBV30 to TRBJ2-7; D gene uncertain. The CDR3 nucleotides read TGTGCCTGGAGGACTGACTCCTACGAGCAGTCCTTC. Translation gives CAWRTDSYEQSF. Combining the CDR3 with reference TRBV30 and TRBJ2-7 gives the whole variable domain SQTIHQWPATLVQPVGSPLSLECTVEGTSNPNLYWYRQAAGRGLQLLFYSVGIGQISSEVPQNLSASRPQDRQFILSSKKLLLSDSGFYLCAWRTDSYEQSFGPGTRLTVT.